The T cell receptor (beta chain) under discussion was sequenced for a study of blood T cell repertoires in COVID-19. Sequencing used immunoSEQ multiplex PCR; TCRdb keeps in-frame clones, though not all of them. The sample holds hundreds of thousands of clones; around 87% are singletons and the top ten take approximately 1.8%. V lost 3 bases, J lost 3 bases, and 9 bases lay in between. Germline CDR1 is SGHVS and CDR2 is FQNEAQ. The CDR3 covers 14 residues. This study enrolled people aged about 18 to 90 from under 25 US geographic areas. Participant reports of clinical history set cohort assignment. The receptor's source is a man between 35 and 55 years old in a cohort exposed to, infected with or recovered from COVID-19 (not recorded which). The chain employs TRBV7-8 and TRBJ1-5; unclear D gene. Sequencing input: PBMCs or T cells enriched from blood (not recorded which). The CDR3 loop is CASSFGLSNQPQHF. In nucleotides, the CDR3 is TGTGCCAGCAGCTTTGGACTTTCCAATCAGCCCCAGCATTTT.